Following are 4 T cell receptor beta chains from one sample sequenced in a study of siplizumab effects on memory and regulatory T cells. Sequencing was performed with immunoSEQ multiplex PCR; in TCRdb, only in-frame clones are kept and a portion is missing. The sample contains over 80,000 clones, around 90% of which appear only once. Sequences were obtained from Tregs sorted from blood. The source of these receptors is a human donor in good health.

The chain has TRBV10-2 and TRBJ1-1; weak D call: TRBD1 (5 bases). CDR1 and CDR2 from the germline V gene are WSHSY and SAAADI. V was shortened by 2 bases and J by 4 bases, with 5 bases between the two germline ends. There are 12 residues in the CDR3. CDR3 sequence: CASSETGTEAFF. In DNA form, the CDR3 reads TGCGCCAGCAGTGAGACAGGCACTGAAGCTTTCTTT.

The DNA for the CDR3 is TGTGCCAGCAGTGAAAAGGGGCTTCCCCAGGTGGGAGAGCAGTACTTC. This gives the protein CASSEKGLPQVGEQYF. The chain joins TRBV2 to TRBJ2-7; perhaps TRBD1 as D (5 bases). Trimming pared 2 bases from V and 7 bases from J, leaving 21 bases between. This CDR3 comprises 16 residues. Germline V gene data show CDR1 as SNHLY and CDR2 as FYNNEI.

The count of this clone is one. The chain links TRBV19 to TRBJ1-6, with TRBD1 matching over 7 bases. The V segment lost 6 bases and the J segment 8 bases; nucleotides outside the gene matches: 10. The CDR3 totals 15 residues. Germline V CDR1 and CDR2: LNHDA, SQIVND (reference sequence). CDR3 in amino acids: CASRATRDSYSPLHF. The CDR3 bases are TGTGCCAGTAGAGCGACAAGGGACAGTTATTCACCCCTCCACTTT.

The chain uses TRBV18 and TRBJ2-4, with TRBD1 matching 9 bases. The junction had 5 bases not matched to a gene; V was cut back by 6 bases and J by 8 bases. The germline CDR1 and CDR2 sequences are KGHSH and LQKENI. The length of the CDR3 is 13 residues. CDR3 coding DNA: TGTGCCAGCTCGCCAAGGACAGGGGACATTCAGTACTTC. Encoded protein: CASSPRTGDIQYF. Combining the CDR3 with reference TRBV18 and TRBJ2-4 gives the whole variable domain NAGVMQNPRHLVRRRGQEARLRCSPMKGHSHVYWYRQLPEEGLKFMVYLQKENIIDESGMPKERFSAEFPKEGPSILRIQQVVRGDSAAYFCASSPRTGDIQYFGAGTRLSVL.